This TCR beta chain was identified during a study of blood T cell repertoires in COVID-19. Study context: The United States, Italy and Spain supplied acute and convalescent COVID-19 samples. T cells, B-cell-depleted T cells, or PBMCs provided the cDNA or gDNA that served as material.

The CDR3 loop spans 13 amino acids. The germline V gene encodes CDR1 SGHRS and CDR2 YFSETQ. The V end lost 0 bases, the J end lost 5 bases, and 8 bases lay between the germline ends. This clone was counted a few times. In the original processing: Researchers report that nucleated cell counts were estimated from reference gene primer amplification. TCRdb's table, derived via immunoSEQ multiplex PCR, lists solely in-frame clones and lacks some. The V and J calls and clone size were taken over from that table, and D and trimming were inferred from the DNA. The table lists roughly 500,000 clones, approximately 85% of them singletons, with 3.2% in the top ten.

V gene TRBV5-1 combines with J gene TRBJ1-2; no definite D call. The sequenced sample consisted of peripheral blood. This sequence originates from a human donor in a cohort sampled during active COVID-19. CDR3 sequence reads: CASSLDPRYGYTF. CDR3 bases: TGCGCCAGCAGCTTGGATCCCAGGTATGGCTACACCTTC.